This T cell receptor beta chain was sequenced for a study of cytomegalovirus exposure and HLA in healthy donors. V was pared by 5 bases and J by 13 bases, with 14 bases of the junction left unmatched. The CDR3 totals 14 residues. Germline V gene lookup returns CDR1 SGHAT and CDR2 FQDESV (reference sequence). Concerning this clone: Its antigen is undetermined.

Study findings and constraints: In a later analysis, compared with equally common non-associated chains, HLA-associated beta chains were more expanded. A later analysis reportedly found that, within productive TCRs, an Asian-associated ancestry cluster had fewer N-insertions than the mean observed across the roughly 700 donors. Researchers reported from a later analysis that most CMV-associated TCR beta chains appeared HLA-restricted.

PCR was performed using 60 Vbeta and 13 Jbeta primers. The repertoire was sequenced with immunoSEQ multiplex PCR; TCRdb's copy has only in-frame clones and lacks some. The profile covers under 200,000 clones, with around 81% appearing a single time and around 1.9% taken by the ten largest. This clonotype was obtained from a woman under 30 in good health and CMV-seropositive. The genes are TRBV11-1 and TRBJ2-1, with 7 bases fitting TRBD2. Sequencing used PBMCs. For the CDR3, the DNA is TGTGCCAGCAGCCTCCTGAGCTTGGCGGGGGATCAGTTCTTC. It codes for CASSLLSLAGDQFF.